This T cell receptor beta chain was obtained from a study of blood T cell repertoires in COVID-19. Overall study: The United States, Italy and Spain supplied acute and convalescent COVID-19 samples.

The CDR3 extends over 15 amino acids. The germline gives CDR1 SGHAT, CDR2 FQNNGV. Trimming removed 6 bases from V and 5 bases from J, with 19 bases in between. As originally analysed: Reference gene primer amplification yielded estimated nucleated cell counts. Libraries were prepared by immunoSEQ multiplex PCR; TCRdb keeps only in-frame clonotypes and omits some of them. V and J calls and clone size are copied from that table; D and trimming were computed from the DNA. Among tens of thousands of clones listed, about 91% were seen once. This clonotype originated in a woman older than 75 with acute or convalescent COVID-19. The sample taken for sequencing was peripheral blood. The J gene is TRBJ1-2, the V gene TRBV11-2; D uncertain. CDR3 amino acids: CASSPGVRQLYGYTF. CDR3 sequence (DNA): TGTGCCAGCAGTCCCGGGGTCAGGCAACTTTATGGCTACACCTTC.